One and the same sample provided the 9 T cell receptor beta chains below, sequenced in a study of T-cell memory formation after mild COVID-19. TCRdb fed the 5' RACE reads into MiXCR, producing one record per CDR3 protein. The table records a few hundred thousand distinct CDR3 sequences, approximately 8.4% of them present only once. Sequencing was performed on PBMCs or a T cell subset sorted from them (not recorded which). The receptors stem from a man aged 18 to 29 who had mild COVID-19 (a few samples of this study predate the infection). Cell type and time point are not known.

The chain employs TRBV20-1 and TRBJ1-2; 9 nucleotides match TRBD1. Trimming took 3 bases from V and 2 from J; bases not matched to a gene: 10. CDR3 length equals 16 residues. Germline lookup yields CDR1 DFQATT and CDR2 SNEGSKA (reference sequence). CDR3 sequence (DNA): TGCAGTGCTAGGGAACTCTCTGGACAGGGGAACTATGGCTACACCTTC. Encoded protein: CSARELSGQGNYGYTF.

This clonotype appeared once. The germline gene is not matched at one end of the junction; a read error may be the cause. The chain uses TRBV20-1 and TRBJ2-2; D is perhaps TRBD2 (5 bases). The CDR3 loop spans 14 amino acids. CDR1 and CDR2 from the germline V gene are DFQATT and SNEGSKA (reference sequence). The CDR3 region has the DNA TGCAGTGCTAGAGATCGGGGTTTCACCGGGGATCTGTTTTTT. Protein product: CSARDRGFTGDLFF.

This clonotype was seen repeatedly, ten times or more. The chain combines TRBV9 with TRBJ2-2; D ambiguous. V gave up 7 bases and J gave up 1 base, with 8 bases separating them. This CDR3 has 13 amino acids. Germline V gene lookup returns CDR1 SGDLS and CDR2 YYNGEE. CDR3 bases: TGTGCCAGCCTTCAGGAGAACACCGGGGAGCTGTTTTTT. Protein product: CASLQENTGELFF.

This clonotype was seen only a few times. The genes are TRBV6-6 and TRBJ2-7; TRBD2 is a possible D gene (5 bases). Per germline, CDR1 MNHNY and CDR2 SVGAGI (reference sequence). This CDR3 has 13 amino acids. V gave up 3 bases and J gave up 1 base, with 7 bases separating them. The CDR3 region is CASSYEGSYEQYV. The CDR3 bases are TGTGCCAGCAGTTATGAGGGTTCCTACGAGCAGTACGTC.

This chain joins TRBV2 and TRBJ2-3; TRBD2 matches at 9 bases. V was clipped by 2 bases and J by 3 bases; unmatched bases: 9. Germline CDR1 SNHLY, CDR2 FYNNEI. The length of the CDR3 is 17 residues. The CDR3 region has the DNA TGTGCCAGCAGTGAAATCGTAGCGGGGGCATCTACAGATACGCAGTATTTT. Encoded protein: CASSEIVAGASTDTQYF.

This clonotype was detected ten times or more. The J gene is TRBJ2-3, the V gene TRBV9; D not certain. Germline V gene sequence: CDR1 SGDLS, CDR2 YYNGEE. The CDR3 is 12 residues long. V lost 1 base, J lost 3 bases, and 3 bases lay in between. CDR3 DNA sequence: TGTGCCAGCAGCGTAATGACAGATACGCAGTATTTT. Protein: CASSVMTDTQYF. The full variable domain, its missing parts supplied by reference TRBV9 and TRBJ2-3, is DSGVTQTPKHLITATGQRVTLRCSPRSGDLSVYWYQQSLDQGLQFLIQYYNGEERAKGNILERFSAQQFPDLHSELNLSSLELGDSALYFCASSVMTDTQYFGPGTRLTVL.

The chain links TRBV6-1 to TRBJ1-5; D is unclear. Trimming stripped 4 bases from V and 5 bases from J, with 15 bases between. Per the germline V gene, CDR1 is MNHNS and CDR2 is SASEGT. The length of the CDR3 is 15 residues. The CDR3 bases are TGTGCCAGCAGTGCGGAGACACGGATAGATCAGCCCCAGCATTTT. Translated: CASSAETRIDQPQHF.

In its sample, this clonotype was seen a few times. The genes are TRBV4-1 and TRBJ2-7, with TRBD1 identical over 9 bases. Germline lookup yields CDR1 MGHRA and CDR2 YSYEKL. CDR3 length: 16 residues. J gave up 5 bases and V 3 bases, and 11 bases lay outside the gene matches. CDR3 bases: TGCGCCAGCAGCCAGTACACCGGGACAGGGCGTCACGAGCAGTACTTC. Translated, it gives CASSQYTGTGRHEQYF.

This clonotype was recorded only once. This sequence joins TRBV5-6 and TRBJ1-1; D ambiguous. The CDR3 has 15 residues. The V gene lost 3 bases and the J gene lost 0 bases, with 12 bases spanning the gap. Germline CDR1 SGHDT, CDR2 YYEEEE. This chain's CDR3 is CASSCVPAVNTEAFF. As DNA, the CDR3 is TGTGCCAGCAGCTGTGTCCCGGCGGTGAACACTGAAGCTTTCTTT.